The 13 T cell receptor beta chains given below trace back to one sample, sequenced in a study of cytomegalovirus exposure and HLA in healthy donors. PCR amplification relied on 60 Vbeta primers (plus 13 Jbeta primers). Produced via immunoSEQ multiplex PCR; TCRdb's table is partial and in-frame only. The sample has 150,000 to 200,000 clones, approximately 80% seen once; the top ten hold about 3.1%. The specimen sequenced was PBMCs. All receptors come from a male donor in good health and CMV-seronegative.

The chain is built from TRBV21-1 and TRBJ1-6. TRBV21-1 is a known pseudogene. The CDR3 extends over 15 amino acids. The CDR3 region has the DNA TGTGCCAGCAGCAAAGCACGGGGTAATGATTCACCCCTCCACTTT. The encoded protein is CASSKARGNDSPLHF.

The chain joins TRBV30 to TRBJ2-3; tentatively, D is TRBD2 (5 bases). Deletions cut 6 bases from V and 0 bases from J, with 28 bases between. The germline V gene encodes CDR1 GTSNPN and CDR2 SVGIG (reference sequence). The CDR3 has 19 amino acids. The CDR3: CACSTPRDTRSISTDTQYF. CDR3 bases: TGTGCCTGCTCTACGCCCCGGGATACTAGATCCATTAGCACAGATACGCAGTATTTT.

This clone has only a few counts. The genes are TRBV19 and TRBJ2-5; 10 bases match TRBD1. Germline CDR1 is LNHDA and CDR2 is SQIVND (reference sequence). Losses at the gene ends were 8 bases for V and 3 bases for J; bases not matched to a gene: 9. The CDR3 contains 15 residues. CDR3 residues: CASASRDRGKETQYF. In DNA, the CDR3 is TGTGCCAGTGCTTCCCGGGACAGGGGTAAAGAGACCCAGTACTTC.

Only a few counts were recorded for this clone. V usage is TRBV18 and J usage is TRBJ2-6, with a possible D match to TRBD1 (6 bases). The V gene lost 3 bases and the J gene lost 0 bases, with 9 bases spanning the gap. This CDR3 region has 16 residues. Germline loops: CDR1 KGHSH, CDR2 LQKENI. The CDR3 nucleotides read TGTGCCAGCTCACCCGGACAGCTCTCTGGGGCCAACGTCCTGACTTTC. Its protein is CASSPGQLSGANVLTF.

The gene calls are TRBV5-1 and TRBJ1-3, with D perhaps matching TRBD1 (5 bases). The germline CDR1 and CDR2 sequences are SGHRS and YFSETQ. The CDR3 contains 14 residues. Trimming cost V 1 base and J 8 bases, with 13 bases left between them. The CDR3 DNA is TGCGCCAGCAGCTTGTATCCGGGGGGGGACACCATATATTTT. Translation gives CASSLYPGGDTIYF.

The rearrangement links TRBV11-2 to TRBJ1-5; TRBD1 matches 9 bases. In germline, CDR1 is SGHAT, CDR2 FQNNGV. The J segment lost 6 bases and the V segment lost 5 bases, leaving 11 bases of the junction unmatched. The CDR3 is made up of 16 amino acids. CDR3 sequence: CASSAMGQGSSQPQHF. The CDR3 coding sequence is TGTGCCAGCAGCGCCATGGGACAGGGTTCAAGTCAGCCCCAGCATTTT.

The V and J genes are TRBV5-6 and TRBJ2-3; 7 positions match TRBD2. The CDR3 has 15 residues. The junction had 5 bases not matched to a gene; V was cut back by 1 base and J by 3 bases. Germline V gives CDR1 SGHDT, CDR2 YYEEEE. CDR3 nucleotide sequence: TGTGCCAGCAGCTTGATTGGGAGGGTTACAGATACGCAGTATTTT. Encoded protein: CASSLIGRVTDTQYF.

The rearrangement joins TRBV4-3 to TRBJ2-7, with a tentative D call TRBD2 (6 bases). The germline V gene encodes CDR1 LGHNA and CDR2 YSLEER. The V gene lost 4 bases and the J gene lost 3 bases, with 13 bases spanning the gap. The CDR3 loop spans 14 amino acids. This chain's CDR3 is CASSLSTGGYEQYF. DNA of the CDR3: TGCGCCAGCAGCCTTTCCACCGGGGGCTACGAGCAGTACTTC.

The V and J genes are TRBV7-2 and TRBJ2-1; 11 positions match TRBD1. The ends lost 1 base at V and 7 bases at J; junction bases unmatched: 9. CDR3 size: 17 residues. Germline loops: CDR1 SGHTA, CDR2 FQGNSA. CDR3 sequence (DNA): TGTGCCAGCAGCTTAGGGGTTGCGGGACAGGGGGGAAATGAGCAGTTCTTC. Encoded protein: CASSLGVAGQGGNEQFF. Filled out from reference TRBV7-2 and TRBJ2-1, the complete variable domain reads GAGVSQSPSNKVTEKGKDVELRCDPISGHTALYWYRQSLGQGLEFLIYFQGNSAPDKSGLPSDRFSAERTGGSVSTLTIQRTQQEDSAVYLCASSLGVAGQGGNEQFFGPGTRLTVL.

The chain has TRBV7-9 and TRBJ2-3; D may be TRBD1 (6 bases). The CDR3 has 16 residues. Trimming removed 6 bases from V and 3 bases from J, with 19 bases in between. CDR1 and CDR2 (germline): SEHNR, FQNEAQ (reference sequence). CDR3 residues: CASSPGTLGGTDTQYF. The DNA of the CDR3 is TGTGCCAGCAGTCCAGGGACATTAGGTGGTACAGATACGCAGTATTTT. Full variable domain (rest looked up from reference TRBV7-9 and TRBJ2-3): DTGVSQNPRHKITKRGQNVTFRCDPISEHNRLYWYRQTLGQGPEFLTYFQNEAQLEKSRLLSDRFSAERPKGSFSTLEIQRTEQGDSAMYLCASSPGTLGGTDTQYFGPGTRLTVL.

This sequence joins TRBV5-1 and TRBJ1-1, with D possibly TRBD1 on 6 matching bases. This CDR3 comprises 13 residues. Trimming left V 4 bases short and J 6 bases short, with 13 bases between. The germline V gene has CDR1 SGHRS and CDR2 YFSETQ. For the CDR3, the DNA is TGCGCCAGCAGCCCAGACAGGAGTTCTGAAGCTTTCTTT. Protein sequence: CASSPDRSSEAFF.

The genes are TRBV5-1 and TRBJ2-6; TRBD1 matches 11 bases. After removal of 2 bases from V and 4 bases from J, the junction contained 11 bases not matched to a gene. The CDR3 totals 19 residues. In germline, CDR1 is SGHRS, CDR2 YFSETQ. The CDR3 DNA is TGCGCCAGCAGCTTCTCCGGGACAGGGGGTTTAACCGGGGCCAACGTCCTGACTTTC. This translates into CASSFSGTGGLTGANVLTF.

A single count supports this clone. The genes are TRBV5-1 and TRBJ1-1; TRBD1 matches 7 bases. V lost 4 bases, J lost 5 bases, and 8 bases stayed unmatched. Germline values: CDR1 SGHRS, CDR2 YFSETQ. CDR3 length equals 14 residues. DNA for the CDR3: TGCGCCAGCAGCGGAGGGGGCACGGGGACTGAAGCTTTCTTT. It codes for CASSGGGTGTEAFF.